The clone carrying this T cell receptor (beta chain) turned up a few times. What it binds is not known. Trimming removed 2 bases from V and 3 bases from J; junction bases left unmatched: 9. The CDR3 contains 18 residues. CDR1 and CDR2 from the germline V gene are PRHDT and FYEKMQ (reference sequence). Then a second PCR, running roughly 6 to 12 cycles, was carried out with a sample-barcoded 5' primer and a J-beta primer mix. TCRdb used MiXCR to reprocess the 5' RACE reads, holding one entry per CDR3 protein. Of about 800,000 distinct CDR3 sequences listed, approximately 25% are singletons. These data belong to a study of blood T cells in healthy people across ages. Points from the study as a whole: Because donor CMV status was unknown, expanded clonotype changes were possibly confounded. Diversity was higher, and naive CD4+ cells more numerous, in long-lived donors than in aged donors.

In addition, the sample was reused for a study of T cells of mothers and their children. From that study: Unrelated pairs and related pairs have their TCR recombination output shaped similarly by thymic selection.

The V and J genes are TRBV13 and TRBJ2-7; TRBD2 agrees at 14 bases. The clonotype originates from a boy aged 10-17 years in good health. The material sequenced was blood. CDR3 sequence (DNA): TGTGCCAGCAGCTTACGGCCAGGACTAGCGGGAGGAAACTACGAGCAGTACTTC. This sequence encodes CASSLRPGLAGGNYEQYF.